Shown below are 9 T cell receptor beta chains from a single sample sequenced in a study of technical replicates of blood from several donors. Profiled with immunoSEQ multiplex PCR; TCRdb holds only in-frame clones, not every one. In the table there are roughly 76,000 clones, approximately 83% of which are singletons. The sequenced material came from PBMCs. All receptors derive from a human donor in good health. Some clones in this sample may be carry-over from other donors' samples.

CDR3 nucleotides: TGTGCCAGCAGTTTCGATGCAGGGGCCTACGAGCAGTACTTC. It yields the protein CASSFDAGAYEQYF. The rearrangement joins TRBV6-5 to TRBJ2-7; a possible D gene is TRBD1 (6 bases). The V end was cut by 4 bases, the J end by 2 bases, with 12 bases between. This CDR3 has 14 residues. Looked up from germline, CDR1 is MNHEY and CDR2 is SVGAGI.

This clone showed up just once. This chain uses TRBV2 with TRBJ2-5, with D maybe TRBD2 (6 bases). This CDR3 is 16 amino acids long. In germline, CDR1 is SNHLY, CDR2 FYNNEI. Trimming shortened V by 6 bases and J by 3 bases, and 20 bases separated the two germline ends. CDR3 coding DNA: TGTGCCAGCAGGGATGGCCTAGGAGGGCTTGAAGAGACCCAGTACTTC. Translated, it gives CASRDGLGGLEETQYF.

The CDR3 DNA follows: TGTGCCAGCAGCTTAGCCTATCCTGGTGAAAAACTGTTTTTT. It encodes CASSLAYPGEKLFF. The chain recombines TRBV7-6 with TRBJ1-4; D not resolved. This CDR3 is built from 14 residues. The V end was cut by 0 bases, the J end by 7 bases, with 9 bases between. CDR1 and CDR2 from the germline V gene are SGHVS and FNYEAQ.

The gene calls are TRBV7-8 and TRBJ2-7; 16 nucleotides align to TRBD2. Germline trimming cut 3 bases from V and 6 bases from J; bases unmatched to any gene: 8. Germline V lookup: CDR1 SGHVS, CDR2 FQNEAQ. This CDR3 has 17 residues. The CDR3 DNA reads TGTGCCAGCAGCTTCGGGGGACTAGCGGGAGGGACCTCCGAGCAGTACTTC. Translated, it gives CASSFGGLAGGTSEQYF. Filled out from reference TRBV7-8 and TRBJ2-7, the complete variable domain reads GAGVSQSPRYKVAKRGQDVALRCDPISGHVSLFWYQQALGQGPEFLTYFQNEAQLDKSGLPSDRFFAERPEGSVSTLKIQRTQQEDSAVYLCASSFGGLAGGTSEQYFGPGTRLTVT.

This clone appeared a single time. DNA for the CDR3: TGTGCCAGCAGCTTAAGTGTACTGGGGCCCGCCGAGGACTATGGCTACACCTTC. Translated: CASSLSVLGPAEDYGYTF. The genes are TRBV7-9 and TRBJ1-2; D might be TRBD1 (5 bases). V lost 2 bases, J lost 3 bases, and 22 bases lay in between. Per germline, CDR1 SEHNR and CDR2 FQNEAQ (reference sequence). This CDR3 contains 18 residues.

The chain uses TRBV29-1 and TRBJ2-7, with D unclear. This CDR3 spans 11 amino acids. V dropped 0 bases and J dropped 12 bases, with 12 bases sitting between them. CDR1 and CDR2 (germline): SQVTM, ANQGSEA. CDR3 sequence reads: CSVEDYNRRYF. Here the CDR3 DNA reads TGCAGCGTTGAAGATTATAATAGAAGGTACTTC.

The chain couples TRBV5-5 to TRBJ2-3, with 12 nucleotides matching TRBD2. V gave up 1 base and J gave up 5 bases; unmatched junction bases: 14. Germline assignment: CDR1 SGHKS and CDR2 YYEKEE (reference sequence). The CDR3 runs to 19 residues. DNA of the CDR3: TGTGCCAGCAGCTTGTATCTGTCCCTAGCGGGAGGGCGGGGAGATACGCAGTATTTT. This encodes CASSLYLSLAGGRGDTQYF.

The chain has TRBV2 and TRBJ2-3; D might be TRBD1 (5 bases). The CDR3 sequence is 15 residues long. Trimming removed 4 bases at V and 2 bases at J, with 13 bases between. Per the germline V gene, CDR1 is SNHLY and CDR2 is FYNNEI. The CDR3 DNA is TGTGCCAGCAGTGCCCAGGGCAGCTCCACAGATACGCAGTATTTT. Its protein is CASSAQGSSTDTQYF.

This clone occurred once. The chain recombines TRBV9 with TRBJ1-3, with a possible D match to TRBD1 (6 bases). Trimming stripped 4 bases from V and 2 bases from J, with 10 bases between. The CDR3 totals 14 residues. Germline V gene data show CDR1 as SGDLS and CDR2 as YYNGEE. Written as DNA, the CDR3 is TGTGCCAGCAGCCCCACAGGGCCTGGAAACACCATATATTTT. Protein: CASSPTGPGNTIYF.